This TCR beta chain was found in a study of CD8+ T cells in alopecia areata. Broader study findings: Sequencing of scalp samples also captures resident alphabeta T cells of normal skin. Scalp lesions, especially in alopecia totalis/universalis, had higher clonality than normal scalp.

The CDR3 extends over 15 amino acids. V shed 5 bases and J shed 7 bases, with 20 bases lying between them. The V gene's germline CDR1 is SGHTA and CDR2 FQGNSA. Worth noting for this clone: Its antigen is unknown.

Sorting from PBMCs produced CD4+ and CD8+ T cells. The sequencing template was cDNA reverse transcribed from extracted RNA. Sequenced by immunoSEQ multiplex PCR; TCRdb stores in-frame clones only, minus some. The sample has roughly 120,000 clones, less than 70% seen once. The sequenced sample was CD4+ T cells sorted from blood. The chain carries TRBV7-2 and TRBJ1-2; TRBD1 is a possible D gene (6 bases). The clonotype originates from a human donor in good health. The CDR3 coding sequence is TGTGCCAGCAGCCCATTCTTATCAGGGGCCGTTGGCTACACCTTC. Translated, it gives CASSPFLSGAVGYTF.